Listed below are T cell receptor beta chains from one sample, sequenced in a study of cytomegalovirus exposure and HLA in healthy donors. Clones were read by immunoSEQ multiplex PCR, and TCRdb kept only the in-frame ones, dropping some. This sample carries some 96,000 clones, around 69% of them seen once, and the ten largest clones take roughly 19%. The sequencing input was PBMCs. The source is a woman in her sixties or seventies in good health and CMV-seropositive. CDR3s include the opening cysteine and the closing phenylalanine or tryptophan. The order of the fields is clone size, J gene, V gene, D gene, CDR3 protein, CDR3 DNA. The D gene is left open where the match is weak. Only some rows state a clone size, as once, few, many or a class for expanded clones.

size: NA; J: TRBJ1-5; V: TRBV30; D: NA; CDR3: CAWSVRGNQPQHF; DNA: TGTGCCTGGAGTGTTAGAGGCAATCAGCCCCAGCATTTT
size: few; J: TRBJ1-2; V: TRBV6-5; D: NA; CDR3: CASRPTGYGYTF; DNA: TGTGCCAGCAGGCCGACGGGCTATGGCTACACCTTC
size: NA; J: TRBJ1-1; V: TRBV7-2; D: NA; CDR3: CASSRDFTNTEAFF; DNA: TGTGCCAGCAGCCGGGACTTCACAAACACTGAAGCTTTCTTT
size: NA; J: TRBJ1-1; V: TRBV6-5; D: TRBD1; CDR3: CASRHRGLYTEAFF; DNA: TGTGCCAGCAGGCACAGGGGGCTGTACACTGAAGCTTTCTTT
size: NA; J: TRBJ1-2; V: TRBV6-5; D: NA; CDR3: CASSYLPGGYAYGYTF; DNA: TGTGCCAGCAGTTACTTACCGGGAGGGTACGCCTATGGCTACACCTTC
size: NA; J: TRBJ2-3; V: TRBV9; D: NA; CDR3: CASSADAARADTQYF; DNA: TGTGCCAGCAGCGCAGATGCAGCGCGGGCAGATACGCAGTATTTT
size: NA; J: TRBJ2-3; V: TRBV7-3; D: NA; CDR3: CASSSGAGRATDTQYF; DNA: TGTGCCAGCAGCTCAGGGGCCGGCAGGGCGACAGATACGCAGTATTTT
size: once; J: TRBJ1-2; V: TRBV11-3; D: TRBD1; CDR3: CASSLEGGRGYTF; DNA: TGTGCCAGCAGCTTAGAAGGGGGCCGTGGCTACACCTTC
size: NA; J: TRBJ2-5; V: TRBV5-6; D: NA; CDR3: CASSPPLLIQETQYF; DNA: TGTGCCAGCAGCCCCCCCTTACTCATCCAAGAGACCCAGTACTTC
size: NA; J: TRBJ1-2; V: TRBV2; D: TRBD1; CDR3: CASNPQGAHGYTF; DNA: TGTGCCAGCAACCCACAGGGGGCGCATGGCTACACCTTC
size: NA; J: TRBJ1-4; V: TRBV5-1; D: NA; CDR3: CASSPQDWREKLFF; DNA: TGCGCCAGCAGCCCACAGGATTGGCGTGAAAAACTGTTTTTT
size: NA; J: TRBJ2-1; V: TRBV29-1; D: TRBD2; CDR3: CSVEDWALAGVNEQFF; DNA: TGCAGCGTTGAAGACTGGGCACTAGCGGGAGTCAATGAGCAGTTCTTC
size: NA; J: TRBJ2-7; V: TRBV2; D: NA; CDR3: CASSEGLTSSYEQYF; DNA: TGTGCCAGCAGTGAAGGACTTACTAGTTCCTACGAGCAGTACTTC
size: once; J: TRBJ2-7; V: TRBV5-1; D: NA; CDR3: CASSPLGGGHEQYF; DNA: TGCGCCAGCAGCCCCCTAGGGGGGGGCCACGAGCAGTACTTC
size: few; J: TRBJ1-2; V: TRBV6-1; D: NA; CDR3: CASGSDRDYTF; DNA: TGTGCCAGCGGTTCGGACAGAGACTACACCTTC
size: NA; J: TRBJ2-7; V: TRBV21-1; D: NA; CDR3: CASSKVGVGAYEQYF; DNA: NA
size: NA; J: TRBJ1-6; V: TRBV5-6; D: NA; CDR3: CASSFVTDNSPLHF; DNA: TGTGCCAGCAGCTTTGTAACAGATAATTCACCCCTCCACTTT
size: NA; J: TRBJ1-1; V: TRBV7-9; D: TRBD1; CDR3: CASSSSDRGLTEAFF; DNA: TGTGCCAGCAGCTCCTCAGACAGGGGGCTCACTGAAGCTTTCTTT
size: NA; J: TRBJ1-4; V: TRBV6-6; D: TRBD1; CDR3: CASSRDRGPGEKLFF; DNA: TGTGCCAGCAGTAGGGACAGGGGACCGGGTGAAAAACTGTTTTTT
size: NA; J: TRBJ2-3; V: TRBV7-9; D: TRBD2; CDR3: CASSRTSGRADTQYF; DNA: TGTGCCAGCAGCCGCACTAGCGGGAGGGCAGATACGCAGTATTTT
size: NA; J: TRBJ2-7; V: TRBV18; D: TRBD2; CDR3: CASSPQLAGGSSYEQYF; DNA: TGTGCCAGCTCACCACAGCTCGCGGGAGGGAGCTCCTACGAGCAGTACTTC
size: NA; J: TRBJ2-7; V: TRBV7-6; D: TRBD2; CDR3: CASSQLAGQSYEQYF; DNA: TGTGCCAGCAGCCAATTAGCGGGGCAATCCTACGAGCAGTACTTC
size: NA; J: TRBJ2-2; V: TRBV19; D: NA; CDR3: CASSEWAKAGELFF; DNA: TGTGCCAGTAGCGAATGGGCCAAAGCCGGGGAGCTGTTTTTT
size: NA; J: TRBJ2-5; V: TRBV2; D: NA; CDR3: CPSSLRQETQYF; DNA: TGTCCCAGCAGTCTAAGACAAGAGACCCAGTACTTC
size: NA; J: TRBJ1-2; V: TRBV29-1; D: TRBD1; CDR3: CSVVSGTGSYGYTF; DNA: TGCAGCGTTGTTTCCGGGACAGGGAGCTATGGCTACACCTTC
size: NA; J: TRBJ2-7; V: TRBV10-3; D: NA; CDR3: CAISAGGEQYF; DNA: TGTGCCATCAGTGCCGGTGGCGAGCAGTACTTC
size: NA; J: TRBJ1-1; V: TRBV6-1; D: NA; CDR3: CASTQGGRQEAFF; DNA: TGTGCCAGCACCCAAGGGGGTCGACAAGAAGCTTTCTTT
size: NA; J: TRBJ1-2; V: TRBV4-1; D: NA; CDR3: CASSQEYRGYTF; DNA: TGCGCCAGCAGCCAAGAGTATCGGGGCTACACCTTC
size: NA; J: TRBJ1-1; V: TRBV9; D: NA; CDR3: CASSVDRSDTEAFF; DNA: TGTGCCAGCAGCGTAGACAGATCAGACACTGAAGCTTTCTTT
size: NA; J: TRBJ2-7; V: TRBV6-5; D: NA; CDR3: CASEGDAYEQYF; DNA: TGTGCCAGCGAGGGCGACGCCTACGAGCAGTACTTC
size: NA; J: TRBJ2-3; V: TRBV11-2; D: TRBD2; CDR3: CASSSLAGRGDTQYF; DNA: TGTGCCAGCAGCTCGCTAGCGGGAAGAGGGGATACGCAGTATTTT
size: NA; J: TRBJ1-1; V: TRBV2; D: NA; CDR3: CASSVDTNTEAFF; DNA: TGTGCCAGCAGCGTAGACACGAACACTGAAGCTTTCTTT
size: once; J: TRBJ2-5; V: TRBV10-3; D: TRBD1; CDR3: CAISQPGQKETQYF; DNA: TGTGCCATCAGTCAGCCGGGACAGAAAGAGACCCAGTACTTC
size: NA; J: TRBJ1-2; V: TRBV28; D: TRBD1; CDR3: CASSLRARTGDGYTF; DNA: TGTGCCAGTTCCCTTAGGGCCCGGACAGGGGATGGCTACACCTTC
size: NA; J: TRBJ2-7; V: TRBV15; D: TRBD2; CDR3: CATSTTSWSENEQYF; DNA: TGTGCCACCAGCACGACTAGCTGGAGTGAAAACGAGCAGTACTTC
size: NA; J: TRBJ2-1; V: TRBV29-1; D: NA; CDR3: CSVAGGDYNEQFF; DNA: TGCAGCGTTGCCGGCGGGGACTACAATGAGCAGTTCTTC
size: NA; J: TRBJ2-1; V: TRBV6-1; D: TRBD2; CDR3: CASKRLAEYNEQFF; DNA: TGTGCCAGCAAGCGACTAGCAGAATACAATGAGCAGTTCTTC
size: NA; J: TRBJ1-5; V: TRBV30; D: NA; CDR3: CAWRGAGKVYGQPQHF; DNA: TGTGCCTGGAGGGGGGCAGGAAAGGTCTATGGTCAGCCCCAGCATTTT
size: NA; J: TRBJ2-7; V: TRBV19; D: TRBD1; CDR3: CASSTGQGIKQYF; DNA: TGTGCCAGTAGCACCGGACAGGGTATTAAGCAGTACTTC
size: NA; J: TRBJ2-5; V: TRBV6-6; D: NA; CDR3: CASSYAEETQYF; DNA: TGTGCCAGCAGTTACGCGGAAGAGACCCAGTACTTC
size: few; J: TRBJ2-1; V: TRBV5-4; D: NA; CDR3: CASSLGTETYNEQFF; DNA: TGTGCCAGCAGCTTGGGGACAGAGACCTACAATGAGCAGTTCTTC
size: NA; J: TRBJ2-7; V: TRBV28; D: NA; CDR3: CASSLGGTYEQYF; DNA: TGTGCCAGCAGTTTAGGGGGCACCTACGAGCAGTACTTC
size: few; J: TRBJ2-3; V: TRBV7-9; D: TRBD2; CDR3: CASRDLAGVADTQYF; DNA: TGTGCCAGCAGGGATCTAGCGGGAGTGGCAGATACGCAGTATTTT
size: NA; J: TRBJ1-1; V: TRBV14; D: NA; CDR3: CASSQGPQDTFF; DNA: TGTGCCAGCAGCCAAGGGCCACAAGACACTTTCTTT
size: NA; J: TRBJ2-1; V: TRBV28; D: TRBD2; CDR3: CASSGRAYGFF; DNA: TGTGCCAGCAGTGGGAGGGCATACGGGTTCTTC
size: NA; J: TRBJ2-7; V: TRBV19; D: TRBD2; CDR3: CASSIALAGNYEQYF; DNA: TGTGCCAGTAGTATAGCACTAGCGGGTAACTACGAGCAGTACTTC
size: NA; J: TRBJ2-2; V: TRBV5-1; D: NA; CDR3: CASSTGNTGELFF; DNA: TGCGCCAGCAGTACAGGGAACACCGGGGAGCTGTTTTTT
size: NA; J: TRBJ2-7; V: TRBV2; D: NA; CDR3: CASSLHEQYF; DNA: TGTGCCAGCAGTCTCCACGAGCAGTACTTC
size: NA; J: TRBJ2-2; V: TRBV25-1; D: NA; CDR3: CASSPRTVQTGELFF; DNA: TGTGCCAGCAGTCCCCGGACTGTTCAAACCGGGGAGCTGTTTTTT
size: few; J: TRBJ1-5; V: TRBV21-1; D: NA; CDR3: CASSKAGQGANQPQHF; DNA: TGTGCCAGCAGCAAAGCAGGACAGGGGGCGAATCAGCCCCAGCATTTT
size: few; J: TRBJ2-7; V: TRBV6-5; D: TRBD1; CDR3: CASSSPGTGYEQYF; DNA: TGTGCCAGCAGTTCGCCCGGGACAGGATACGAGCAGTACTTC
size: NA; J: TRBJ2-3; V: TRBV27; D: TRBD1; CDR3: CASRLSRGQGISDTQYF; DNA: TGTGCCAGCAGACTGAGTCGGGGACAGGGGATTTCGGATACGCAGTATTTT
size: NA; J: TRBJ2-2; V: TRBV14; D: TRBD1; CDR3: CASSRTGGSGELFF; DNA: TGTGCCAGCAGCCGGACAGGGGGTTCCGGGGAGCTGTTTTTT
size: NA; J: TRBJ2-7; V: TRBV27; D: TRBD2; CDR3: CASSLGVGGLNEQYF; DNA: TGTGCCAGCAGTTTAGGGGTGGGGGGACTAAACGAGCAGTACTTC
size: NA; J: TRBJ2-1; V: TRBV27; D: TRBD1; CDR3: CASSLYRGNEQFF; DNA: TGTGCCAGCAGTCTTTACAGGGGAAATGAGCAGTTCTTC
size: NA; J: TRBJ1-2; V: TRBV19; D: TRBD1; CDR3: CASSIPGGGYYGYTF; DNA: TGTGCCAGTAGTATCCCAGGGGGAGGATACTATGGCTACACCTTC
size: few; J: TRBJ1-1; V: TRBV6-1; D: NA; CDR3: CATLGQPNTEAFF; DNA: TGTGCCACCCTCGGACAGCCCAACACTGAAGCTTTCTTT
size: NA; J: TRBJ2-7; V: TRBV6-5; D: TRBD2; CDR3: CASTSSGSGEQYF; DNA: TGTGCCAGCACCTCTAGCGGGAGCGGCGAGCAGTACTTC
size: NA; J: TRBJ2-7; V: TRBV4-2; D: NA; CDR3: CASSQDNGSYEQYF; DNA: TGTGCCAGCAGCCAAGACAACGGGAGTTACGAGCAGTACTTC
size: NA; J: TRBJ1-5; V: TRBV6-1; D: TRBD1; CDR3: CASRVQGDQPQHF; DNA: TGTGCCAGCAGAGTACAGGGGGATCAGCCCCAGCATTTT